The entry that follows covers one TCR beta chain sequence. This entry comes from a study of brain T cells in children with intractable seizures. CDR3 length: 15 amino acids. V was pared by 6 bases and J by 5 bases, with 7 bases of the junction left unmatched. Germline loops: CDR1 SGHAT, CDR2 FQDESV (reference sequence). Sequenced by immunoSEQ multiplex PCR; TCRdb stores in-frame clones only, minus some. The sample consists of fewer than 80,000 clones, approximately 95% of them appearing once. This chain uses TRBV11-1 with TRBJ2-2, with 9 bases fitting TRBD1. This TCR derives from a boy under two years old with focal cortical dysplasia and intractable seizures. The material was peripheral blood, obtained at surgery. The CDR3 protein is CASREDRGETGELFF. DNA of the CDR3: TGTGCCAGCAGGGAAGACAGGGGGGAGACCGGGGAGCTGTTTTTT.